The 31 T cell receptor beta chains in this list originate from one sample, sequenced in a study of T cells expressing NK-cell markers. TCRdb re-called the 5' RACE reads; one entry per CDR3 protein, DNA not given. The listing records hundreds of thousands of distinct CDR3 sequences. Sequenced input: blood T cells: a sorted CD56 or NKG2C T cell subset, CD4+ or CD8+ T cells, or bulk PBMC T cells (not recorded which). These receptors all come from a man aged 18-75 years in good health.

This chain uses TRBV5-1 with TRBJ2-2; TCRdb outputs TRBD2, but without DNA this stays unchecked. CDR1 is SGHRS and CDR2 is YFSETQ in the germline V gene. The CDR3 consists of 22 residues. CDR3 sequence: CASSLAGVGGTSPKANTGELFF.

The chain couples TRBV9 to TRBJ2-7; TCRdb reports TRBD2, a call that lacks DNA to check it against. Germline V gives CDR1 SGDLS, CDR2 YYNGEE. The CDR3 contains 16 residues. Here the CDR3 reads CASSPRTSGTSYEQYF.

The CDR3 spells CSASTGRGSDTQYF. The chain combines TRBV20-1 with TRBJ2-3; the D call from TCRdb, TRBD1, cannot be confirmed without DNA. Germline V CDR1 and CDR2: DFQATT, SNEGSKA (reference sequence). This CDR3 contains 14 residues.

V gene TRBV7-8 combines with J gene TRBJ1-5. The CDR3 runs to 15 residues. CDR1 is SGHVS, CDR2 FQNEAQ, per germline. The CDR3 loop is CASRAGSGGNQPQHF. Supplemented by reference TRBV7-8 and TRBJ1-5, the full variable domain reads GAGVSQSPRYKVAKRGQDVALRCDPISGHVSLFWYQQALGQGPEFLTYFQNEAQLDKSGLPSDRFFAERPEGSVSTLKIQRTQQEDSAVYLCASRAGSGGNQPQHFGDGTRLSIL.

The V and J genes are TRBV5-1 and TRBJ2-3; TCRdb reports TRBD1, a call that lacks DNA to check it against. From germline, CDR1 is SGHRS and CDR2 YFSETQ. The CDR3 contains 15 residues. CDR3 sequence reads: CASSSQGRDTDTQYF.

The J gene is TRBJ1-5, the V gene TRBV29-1; checking the TCRdb D call of TRBD1 is not possible without DNA. Germline CDR1 is SQVTM and CDR2 is ANQGSEA. The CDR3 contains 13 residues. CDR3 residues: CSVAGTRDQPQHF.

The chain is built from TRBV5-6 and TRBJ1-6; without DNA, the TCRdb call of TRBD1 cannot be checked. CDR1 is SGHDT and CDR2 is YYEEEE in the germline V gene. This CDR3 contains 13 residues. Here the CDR3 reads CASSHRGRTALHF.

The chain recombines TRBV24-1 with TRBJ2-7. Germline V gene lookup returns CDR1 KGHDR and CDR2 SFDVKD. The CDR3 sequence is 16 residues long. The CDR3 protein is CATSDFRRTGTYEQYF.

The V gene is TRBV20-1, the J gene TRBJ2-6. Germline V gene data show CDR1 as DFQATT and CDR2 as SNEGSKA (reference sequence). The CDR3 totals 15 residues. This chain's CDR3 is CSASADGSGANVLTF.

V and J are TRBV6-1 and TRBJ2-7; TCRdb outputs TRBD1, but without DNA this stays unchecked. From germline, CDR1 is MNHNS and CDR2 SASEGT. This CDR3 region has 16 residues. This chain's CDR3 is CASSPLYGTGSFEQYF.

The chain is built from TRBV12-3 or TRBV12-4 and TRBJ2-3; TCRdb lists TRBD1, though no DNA is available to test this call. This CDR3 region has 16 residues. CDR3 loop: CASSIAGTGSTDTQYF.

The chain recombines TRBV24-1 with TRBJ1-2; the D call of TRBD1 rests on TCRdb alone, since no DNA is present to check it. CDR1 is KGHDR and CDR2 is SFDVKD in the germline V gene. The CDR3 length is 15 residues. The chain's CDR3 is CATSDWDKGLYGYTF.

V gene TRBV2 combines with J gene TRBJ2-1. The germline gives CDR1 SNHLY, CDR2 FYNNEI. The CDR3 extends over 13 amino acids. CDR3 loop: CASRSDVNNEQFF.

This rearrangement joins TRBV6-1 to TRBJ1-4; TCRdb's D gene call, TRBD1, goes unchecked for lack of DNA. The CDR3 consists of 17 residues. Germline V gives CDR1 MNHNS, CDR2 SASEGT. The CDR3 region is CASSVNRGRATNEKLFF.

The V call is TRBV7-9, the J call TRBJ2-4; TCRdb's D call of TRBD1 is untestable without DNA. Germline V lookup: CDR1 SEHNR, CDR2 FQNEAQ (reference sequence). CDR3 size: 14 residues. The CDR3 loop is CASSPVGAKNIQYF.

This chain's CDR3 is CASRRSTAKNIQYF. The chain recombines TRBV12-3 or TRBV12-4 with TRBJ2-4. The CDR3 totals 14 residues.

The CDR3 here is CASSPATASYEQYF. The gene calls are TRBV28 and TRBJ2-7; TCRdb's assignment of TRBD1 cannot be checked, as there is no DNA. The CDR3 has 14 residues. Looked up from germline, CDR1 is MDHEN and CDR2 is SYDVKM.

The chain combines TRBV7-6 with TRBJ2-2. Germline V gene data show CDR1 as SGHVS and CDR2 as FNYEAQ. This CDR3 is 17 amino acids long. CDR3 amino acids: CASSPTSGSANTGELFF.

This chain uses TRBV20-1 with TRBJ2-1; TCRdb's assignment of TRBD2 cannot be checked, as there is no DNA. Germline CDR1 and CDR2: DFQATT and SNEGSKA (reference sequence). CDR3 length equals 16 residues. The CDR3 is CSAKGTSGGDYNEQFF.

The rearrangement links TRBV19 to TRBJ2-1. The CDR3 has 14 amino acids. CDR1 and CDR2 from the germline V gene are LNHDA and SQIVND (reference sequence). The CDR3 loop is CASSIELVYNEQFF.

The chain uses TRBV2 and TRBJ2-7; TCRdb calls TRBD1, which cannot be checked without DNA. The length of the CDR3 is 13 residues. CDR1 and CDR2 (germline): SNHLY, FYNNEI. The CDR3 here is CASTQEQGYEQYF.

The chain has TRBV6-5 and TRBJ2-7; TCRdb outputs TRBD2, but without DNA this stays unchecked. The V gene's germline CDR1 is MNHEY and CDR2 SVGAGI. The CDR3 runs to 14 residues. CDR3 in amino acids: CASRYRTSHLEQYF.

This chain links TRBV14 with TRBJ2-3; the TRBD1 assignment by TCRdb is unverifiable without DNA. Germline values: CDR1 SGHDN, CDR2 FVKESK. The CDR3 is 18 residues long. The CDR3 spells CASSQDSPGAFGTDTQYF.

The chain carries TRBV2 and TRBJ2-3; TCRdb's D call of TRBD2 is untestable without DNA. CDR3 length equals 14 residues. The germline V gene encodes CDR1 SNHLY and CDR2 FYNNEI. CDR3 loop: CASRRGLVQDTQYF.

The CDR3 sequence: CASSSGSSWGDTQYF. V and J are TRBV5-1 and TRBJ2-3; checking the TCRdb D call of TRBD2 is not possible without DNA. The CDR3 runs to 15 residues. Germline V gene lookup returns CDR1 SGHRS and CDR2 YFSETQ.

The J gene is TRBJ1-4, the V gene TRBV20-1; absent DNA, TCRdb's TRBD1 call cannot be checked. The length of the CDR3 is 16 residues. The germline CDR1 and CDR2 sequences are DFQATT and SNEGSKA (reference sequence). The CDR3 reads CSARSPTGRANEKLFF.

V is TRBV2 and J is TRBJ2-7; TCRdb lists TRBD2, though no DNA is available to test this call. Per the germline V gene, CDR1 is SNHLY and CDR2 is FYNNEI. There are 13 residues in the CDR3. This CDR3 reads CASSETSGGKQYF.

The chain employs TRBV15 and TRBJ2-5; TCRdb proposes TRBD1, but this gene call is untestable without DNA. Germline assignment: CDR1 LNHNV and CDR2 YYDKDF (reference sequence). There are 13 residues in the CDR3. Here the CDR3 reads CATSHRFQETQYF.

The genes are TRBV10-3 and TRBJ1-1; TCRdb's D call of TRBD1 is untestable without DNA. CDR1 is ENHRY and CDR2 is SYGVKD in the germline V gene. The CDR3 totals 13 residues. The CDR3 here is CAIMGHGNTEAFF.

The chain has TRBV30 and TRBJ2-1; TCRdb proposes TRBD2, but this gene call is untestable without DNA. The germline gives CDR1 GTSNPN, CDR2 SVGIG (reference sequence). The CDR3 consists of 15 residues. The CDR3 protein is CAWNGQGLMKNEQFF. Complete variable domain (other parts from reference TRBV30 and TRBJ2-1): SQTIHQWPATLVQPVGSPLSLECTVEGTSNPNLYWYRQAAGRGLQLLFYSVGIGQISSEVPQNLSASRPQDRQFILSSKKLLLSDSGFYLCAWNGQGLMKNEQFFGPGTRLTVL.

V usage is TRBV7-9 and J usage is TRBJ2-1; TCRdb's D call of TRBD1 is untestable without DNA. The germline V gene has CDR1 SEHNR and CDR2 FQNEAQ (reference sequence). The CDR3 runs 16 residues. The CDR3 loop reads CASSLVEGALDNEQFF.